The rows below give T cell receptor beta chains drawn from one sample of a study of blood T cells in healthy people across ages. TCRdb independently ran MiXCR on the 5' RACE reads; one entry per CDR3 protein. The data hold fewer than 900,000 distinct CDR3 sequences, with approximately 49% observed a single time. The sample taken for sequencing was blood. The receptors here all came from a woman aged 55-70 years in good health. The conserved cysteine and the conserved F or W are not part of the CDR3 here. Fields, in order: D gene, V gene, CDR3 protein. The D gene is left open where the match is weak.

d_gene: TRBD1; v_gene: TRBV29-1; CDR3aa: SVKSGTGGGGYT
d_gene: TRBD1; v_gene: TRBV29-1; CDR3aa: SVSGTGAYEQY
d_gene: TRBD2; v_gene: TRBV9; CDR3aa: ASSALRLAGVNEQY
d_gene: NA; v_gene: TRBV7-2; CDR3aa: ASSFRDRYKQY
d_gene: NA; v_gene: TRBV7-2; CDR3aa: ASSRRSSYNSPLH
d_gene: TRBD2; v_gene: TRBV7-2; CDR3aa: VSSSGLAGGAETQY
d_gene: TRBD2; v_gene: TRBV29-1; CDR3aa: SVEGREGNRYNEQF
d_gene: NA; v_gene: TRBV27; CDR3aa: ASSQSVSTYEQY
d_gene: TRBD1; v_gene: TRBV28; CDR3aa: ASSAGGAGDEKLF
d_gene: NA; v_gene: TRBV5-1; CDR3aa: ASSPGPLPDTQY
d_gene: NA; v_gene: TRBV4-2; CDR3aa: ASSQVSSQETQY
d_gene: NA; v_gene: TRBV28; CDR3aa: ASTEGSSSYEQY
d_gene: TRBD2; v_gene: TRBV7-2; CDR3aa: ASSLGVAGGQETQY
d_gene: TRBD1; v_gene: TRBV12-3/TRBV12-4; CDR3aa: ASSSPHRQGFPGNEQF
d_gene: NA; v_gene: TRBV25-1; CDR3aa: ASSPGYLLNTEAF
d_gene: TRBD1; v_gene: TRBV5-6; CDR3aa: ASSWGQSSYNEQY
d_gene: NA; v_gene: TRBV19; CDR3aa: ASSLPRRNTEAF
d_gene: TRBD2; v_gene: TRBV19; CDR3aa: ASMGAASGRGYNEQF
d_gene: TRBD1; v_gene: TRBV28; CDR3aa: ASRTTTGGTNEKLF
d_gene: TRBD2; v_gene: TRBV29-1; CDR3aa: SVLAGARDAQY
d_gene: NA; v_gene: TRBV5-1; CDR3aa: ASSTGPHYNSPLH
d_gene: NA; v_gene: TRBV12-3/TRBV12-4; CDR3aa: ASSTQDRLYEQY
d_gene: TRBD2; v_gene: TRBV7-2; CDR3aa: ASSRGLQEQF
d_gene: TRBD1; v_gene: TRBV12-3/TRBV12-4; CDR3aa: ASSSRTGGRYEQY
d_gene: TRBD1; v_gene: TRBV12-3/TRBV12-4; CDR3aa: ASSSEGGQAQY
d_gene: NA; v_gene: TRBV7-3; CDR3aa: ASSLTRLGEQY
d_gene: NA; v_gene: TRBV6-5; CDR3aa: ASSLSRTRRAYEQY